The clone carrying this T cell receptor beta chain was detected only a few times. The CDR3 spans 13 residues. V dropped 5 bases and J dropped 11 bases, with 18 bases sitting between them. CDR1 SGHTA and CDR2 FQGTGA come from the germline V gene. The data were taken from a study of tumor-infiltrating lymphocytes in oesophageal squamous cell carcinoma. TCRdb fed the PCR reads into MiXCR, producing one record per CDR3 protein. The sample contains over 10,000 distinct CDR3 sequences, 45% to 65% of which appear only once. What was sequenced was esophageal tumor tissue. This chain connects TRBV7-3 to TRBJ2-5; perhaps TRBD1 as D (5 bases). This TCR derives from a male donor with esophageal squamous cell carcinoma. The CDR3 nucleotides are TGTGCCAGCAGCGTCGACAGAGAACGTGAGCAGTACTTC. It codes for CASSVDREREQYF.